These 13 T cell receptor beta chains came from one sample sequenced in a study of OX40 agonist ivuxolimab in advanced cancers. TCRdb's copy holds only in-frame clones and misses some; the assay was immunoSEQ multiplex PCR. The sample consists of 65,000 to 95,000 clones, roughly 83% of them appearing once. The sample in question was CD4+ or CD8+ T cells sorted from blood, obtained in a trial of the OX40 agonist ivuxolimab. The origin of the receptors is an adult with an advanced solid tumor such as melanoma, head and neck, liver or kidney cancer.

This clone was found once. The V and J genes are TRBV23-1 and TRBJ1-2; D is possibly TRBD1 (6 bases). TRBV23-1 falls under the ORF class, with uncertain function. The CDR3 spans 12 residues. V lost 3 bases and J 9 bases, leaving 11 bases between the germline ends. The CDR3 region has the DNA TGCGCCAGCAGTCAGCCCCGGGGGCGCTACACCTTC. Protein sequence: CASSQPRGRYTF.

The chain joins TRBV2 to TRBJ1-2, with D perhaps matching TRBD1 (6 bases). Trimming cost V 9 bases and J 7 bases, with 18 bases left between them. The CDR3 length is 13 residues. Germline CDR1 SNHLY, CDR2 FYNNEI. CDR3 coding DNA: TGTGCCAGAACCCTGACAGGTAGAGGTGGCTACACCTTC. Translated, it gives CARTLTGRGGYTF.

Notes on this clone: Other DNA sequences in this sample translate to the same CDR3. V is TRBV6-5 and J is TRBJ2-7; 9 bases line up with TRBD2. With 0 bases clipped from V and 0 bases from J, the junction kept 0 bases outside the gene matches. The CDR3 is 15 amino acids. From germline, CDR1 is MNHEY and CDR2 SVGAGI. The CDR3: CASSYSAGGSYEQYF. In nucleotides, the CDR3 is TGTGCCAGCAGTTACTCAGCGGGAGGCTCCTACGAGCAGTACTTC.

The chain recombines TRBV27 with TRBJ2-2; 10 positions match TRBD1. Germline loops: CDR1 MNHEY, CDR2 SMNVEV (reference sequence). This CDR3 has 15 amino acids. With 6 bases clipped from V and 0 bases from J, the junction kept 1 base outside the gene matches. CDR3 sequence reads: CASRGTGANTGELFF. CDR3 bases: TGTGCCAGCAGGGGGACAGGGGCGAACACCGGGGAGCTGTTTTTT.

J is TRBJ2-2 and V is TRBV11-3; 8 bases are shared with TRBD2. Germline CDR1 is SGHNT and CDR2 is YENEEA. The CDR3 has 15 residues. J lost 4 bases, V lost 3 bases, and 4 bases had no gene match. The DNA of the CDR3 is TGTGCCAGCAGCTTTCGGGAGGGCGGCACCGGGGAGCTGTTTTTT. Translating it yields CASSFREGGTGELFF.

In the case of this clone: Other DNA sequences within the sample encode an identical CDR3. The chain is built from TRBV6-6 and TRBJ2-1; possibly TRBD2 for D (5 bases). Germline V gene lookup returns CDR1 MNHNY and CDR2 SVGAGI (reference sequence). The CDR3 is 16 residues long. V was trimmed by 2 bases and J by 0 bases, leaving 11 bases between them. The CDR3 here is CASSYPQRDSYNEQFF. CDR3 coding DNA: TGTGCCAGCAGTTACCCCCAACGGGACTCCTACAATGAGCAGTTCTTC.

The V gene is TRBV2, the J gene TRBJ1-2; D unresolved. The CDR3 extends over 13 amino acids. Trimming pared 3 bases from V and 6 bases from J, leaving 11 bases between. CDR1 is SNHLY, CDR2 FYNNEI, per germline. CDR3 loop: CASSDRFLNGYTF. The DNA of the CDR3 is TGTGCCAGCAGTGACAGATTCCTTAATGGCTACACCTTC.

The V and J genes are TRBV6-5 and TRBJ1-1; 10 positions agree with TRBD1. The trim removed 5 bases at V and 1 base at J, leaving 4 bases unmatched. The V gene's germline CDR1 is MNHEY and CDR2 SVGAGI. The CDR3 runs to 15 residues. The CDR3 sequence is CASSPGTGANTEAFF. Here the CDR3 DNA reads TGTGCCAGCAGTCCTGGGACAGGGGCGAACACTGAAGCTTTCTTT.

The chain carries TRBV7-3 and TRBJ2-5; 7 bases agree with TRBD1. The CDR3 runs to 13 residues. CDR1 and CDR2 (germline): SGHTA, FQGTGA. Trimming took 4 bases from V and 3 from J; bases not matched to a gene: 2. The CDR3 protein is CASSWTGKETQYF. Here the CDR3 DNA reads TGTGCCAGCAGCTGGACAGGCAAAGAGACCCAGTACTTC. The complete variable domain, with remaining parts taken from reference TRBV7-3 and TRBJ2-5, reads GAGVSQTPSNKVTEKGKYVELRCDPISGHTALYWYRQSLGQGPEFLIYFQGTGAADDSGLPNDRFFAVRPEGSVSTLKIQRTERGDSAVYLCASSWTGKETQYFGPGTRLLVL.

This clone was counted once. The chain recombines TRBV6-6 with TRBJ2-5; no clear D gene. V was clipped by 3 bases and J by 4 bases, with 18 bases between them. The CDR3 spans 16 residues. Germline V gene sequence: CDR1 MNHNY, CDR2 SVGAGI (reference sequence). The CDR3 nucleotides read TGTGCCAGCAGTTATTACCCCACCCAGGCTACAGAGACCCAGTACTTC. Translated, it gives CASSYYPTQATETQYF.

As DNA, the CDR3 is TGCGCCAGCAGCTTACTCCTAGCGGACACCGGGGAGCTGTTTTTT. As protein: CASSLLLADTGELFF. The chain has TRBV5-1 and TRBJ2-2, with TRBD2 matching over 7 bases. In germline, CDR1 is SGHRS, CDR2 YFSETQ. V lost 2 bases, J lost 3 bases, and 4 bases stayed unmatched. This CDR3 has 15 residues.

The V gene is TRBV11-2, the J gene TRBJ1-1; D gene uncertain. CDR1 SGHAT and CDR2 FQNNGV come from the germline V gene. This CDR3 is built from 12 residues. V gave up 5 bases and J gave up 10 bases, with 14 bases separating them. CDR3 bases: TGTGCCAGCAGCATTTTTGGGTCGTTAGCTTTCTTT. Amino acid sequence: CASSIFGSLAFF.

This sequence joins TRBV30 and TRBJ2-6; D is perhaps TRBD1 or TRBD2 (5 bases each). CDR1 is GTSNPN and CDR2 is SVGIG in the germline V gene (reference sequence). V lost 4 bases and J lost 3, with 10 bases in between. The CDR3 contains 14 residues. Written as DNA, the CDR3 is TGTGCCTGGACCCATGGGGGTGGGGCCAACGTCCTGACTTTC. This sequence encodes CAWTHGGGANVLTF.